This is a list of T cell receptor beta chains from one sample in a study of blood T cell repertoires in COVID-19. Sequencing used immunoSEQ multiplex PCR; TCRdb keeps in-frame clones, though not all of them. This table holds roughly 35,000 clones, about 93% found once. The sequencing input was peripheral blood. These receptors were obtained from a human donor in a cohort sampled during active COVID-19. CDR3s include the opening cysteine and the closing phenylalanine or tryptophan. Not all rows give a size; the values are once, few, many and, for expanded clones, a class.

clone size | V gene | CDR3 protein
few | TRBV5-1 | CASSMSGQGAELDGYTF
. | TRBV21-1 | CASSKVRGRRNQPQHF
. | TRBV18 | CASTWTSGGFSSYNEQFF
. | TRBV20-1 | CSASGGAWNEQFF
. | TRBV10-1 | CASSEVAGNTDTQYF
. | TRBV5-1 | CASSSGLGFNEQFF
. | TRBV19 | CASRLLAGGYNEQFF
. | TRBV5-1 | CASSTGGNTEAFF
. | TRBV6-5 | CASSYAEMTYNEQFF
. | TRBV5-4 | CASSSYRFNTIYF
. | TRBV12-5 | CASGLGYSGGADNEQFF
. | TRBV9 | CASSGEQGALYNSPLHF